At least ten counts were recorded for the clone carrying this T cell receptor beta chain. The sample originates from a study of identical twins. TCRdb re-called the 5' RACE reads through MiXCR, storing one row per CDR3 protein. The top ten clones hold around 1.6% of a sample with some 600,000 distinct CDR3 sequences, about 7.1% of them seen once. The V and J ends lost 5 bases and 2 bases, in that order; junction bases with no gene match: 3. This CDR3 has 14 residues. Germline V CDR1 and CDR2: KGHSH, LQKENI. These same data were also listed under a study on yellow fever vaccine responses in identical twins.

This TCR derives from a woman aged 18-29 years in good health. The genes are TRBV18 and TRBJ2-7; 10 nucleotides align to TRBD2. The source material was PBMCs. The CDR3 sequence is CASSSGTSAYEQYF. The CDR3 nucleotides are TGTGCCAGCTCATCCGGGACTAGCGCCTACGAGCAGTACTTC.